This entry describes one TCR beta chain. Its cognate antigen is unknown. Carried by the TCR beta cDNA libraries were unique molecular identifiers. T cells numbering roughly 1 to 10 million yielded a few hundred thousand cDNA molecules. TCRdb re-called the PCR reads through MiXCR, storing one row per CDR3 protein. Here the sample spans some 260,000 distinct CDR3 sequences, roughly a third being singletons. V dropped 4 bases and J dropped 3; count of bases not matched to a gene: 10. This CDR3 has 16 amino acids. Germline assignment: CDR1 ENHRY and CDR2 SYGVKD. The data derive from a study of post-analysis software for immune sequencing data. Study-wide context: Patients with relapsing-remitting, secondary progressive and progressive-relapsing multiple sclerosis courses were all represented.

General study points: Patients carried roughly five TRBV segments more frequently than controls did, and TRBV5-6, TRBV5-1 and TRBV20-1 were among them. Normalized Chao1 diversity was significantly lower in multiple sclerosis patients than in controls. Strong co-clustering by F measure was evident for samples that had been prepared in the same batch.

The TCR comes from a girl aged 5-17 years with multiple sclerosis. Material for sequencing was blood. The chain has TRBV10-3 and TRBJ2-7, with 9 bases matching TRBD1. CDR3 sequence (DNA): TGTGCCATCAGTGCTATGCGACAGGGGGTGGGCTACGAGCAGTACTTC. Encoded protein: CAISAMRQGVGYEQYF.